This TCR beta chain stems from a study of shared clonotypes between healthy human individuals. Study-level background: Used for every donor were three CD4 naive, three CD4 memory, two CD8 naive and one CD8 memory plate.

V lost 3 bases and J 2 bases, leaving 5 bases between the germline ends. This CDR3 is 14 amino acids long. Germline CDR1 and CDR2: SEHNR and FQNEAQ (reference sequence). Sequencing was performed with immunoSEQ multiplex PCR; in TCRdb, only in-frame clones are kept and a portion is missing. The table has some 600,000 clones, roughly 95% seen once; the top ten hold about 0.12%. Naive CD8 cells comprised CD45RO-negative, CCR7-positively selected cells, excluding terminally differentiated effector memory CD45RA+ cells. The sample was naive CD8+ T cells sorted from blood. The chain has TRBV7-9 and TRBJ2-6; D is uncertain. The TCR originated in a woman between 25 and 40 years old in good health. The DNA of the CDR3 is TGTGCCAGCAGCTTTAACCCTGGGGCCAACGTCCTGACTTTC. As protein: CASSFNPGANVLTF.